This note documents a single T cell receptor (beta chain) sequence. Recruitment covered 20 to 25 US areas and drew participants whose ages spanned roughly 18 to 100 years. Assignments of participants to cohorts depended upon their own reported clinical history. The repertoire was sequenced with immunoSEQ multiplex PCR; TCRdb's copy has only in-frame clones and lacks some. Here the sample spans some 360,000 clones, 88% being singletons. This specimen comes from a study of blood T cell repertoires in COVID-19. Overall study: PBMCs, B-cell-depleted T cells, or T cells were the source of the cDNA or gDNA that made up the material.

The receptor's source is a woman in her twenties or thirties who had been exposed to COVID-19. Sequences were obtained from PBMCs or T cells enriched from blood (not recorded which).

CDR3 nucleotide sequence: TGTGCCACCAGTGCTAGGACTAGCGGGAGGGCCTACAATGAGCAGTTCTTC. Protein sequence: CATSARTSGRAYNEQFF. V and J are TRBV24-1 and TRBJ2-1, with 15 positions matching TRBD2. V lost 5 bases, J lost 2 bases, and 3 bases stayed unmatched. Germline lookup yields CDR1 KGHDR and CDR2 SFDVKD. CDR3 length equals 17 residues.